This TCR beta chain was observed in a study of T cells in Graves' hyperthyroidism and ophthalmopathy. Amplification targeted TCR beta CDR3 regions from RNA transcripts. Carried out on the TCR CDR3, a first-round RT-PCR used the HTBI primer set. TCRdb reprocessed the multiplex PCR reads via MiXCR and lists one record per CDR3 protein. The table shows a few hundred thousand distinct CDR3 sequences, with about 16% occurring only once. From germline, CDR1 is GTSNPN and CDR2 SVGIG (reference sequence). This CDR3 has 14 residues. The V end lost 5 bases, the J end lost 1 base, and 12 bases lay between the germline ends. At least ten counts were recorded for this clonotype.

The material sequenced was blood. The chain is built from TRBV30 and TRBJ2-1, with D possibly matching TRBD1 (6 bases). The sequence was obtained from a man in his forties with Graves' hyperthyroidism. The CDR3 reads CAWSLQGSYNEQFF. The CDR3 DNA sequence: TGTGCCTGGTCTCTTCAGGGGTCCTACAATGAGCAGTTCTTC.